Each of the 21 T cell receptor beta chains below was sequenced from the same sample in a study of glioma-infiltrating T cells after dendritic cell vaccination. Time point described: after dendritic cell vaccination, including at tumor progression/relapse. Sequencing was performed with immunoSEQ multiplex PCR; in TCRdb, only in-frame clones are kept and a portion is missing. The table lists 80,000 to 100,000 clones, 65% to 85% of them singletons. The input for sequencing was blood, taken after dendritic cell vaccination. Receptor source: a human donor with glioblastoma.

The chain has TRBV29-1 and TRBJ1-4; weak D call: TRBD1 (5 bases). Per the germline V gene, CDR1 is SQVTM and CDR2 is ANQGSEA. The CDR3 is 13 residues long. The V end was cut by 5 bases, the J end by 8 bases, with 15 bases between. The CDR3 DNA reads as TGCAGCGTTTCGGAGGGGCCTGGAGAAAAACTGTTTTTT. Amino acids: CSVSEGPGEKLFF.

The CDR3, as DNA: TGCGCCAGCAGTGAGGCCAGGGAGGTGGAGACCCAGTACTTC. It specifies CASSEAREVETQYF. The J gene is TRBJ2-5, the V gene TRBV10-2; possible D gene TRBD2, 6 bases. Trimming left V 2 bases short and J 5 bases short, with 12 bases between. Germline V gene sequence: CDR1 WSHSY, CDR2 SAAADI. This CDR3 has 14 amino acids.

The V call is TRBV9, the J call TRBJ1-1, with a possible D match to TRBD1 (5 bases). Germline V gene data show CDR1 as SGDLS and CDR2 as YYNGEE. V gave up 0 bases and J gave up 7 bases, with 10 bases separating them. This CDR3 has 13 amino acids. CDR3 sequence reads: CASSVVLGGEAFF. DNA of the CDR3: TGTGCCAGCAGCGTAGTTCTGGGGGGTGAAGCTTTCTTT. The full variable domain, completed using reference TRBV9 and TRBJ1-1, is DSGVTQTPKHLITATGQRVTLRCSPRSGDLSVYWYQQSLDQGLQFLIQYYNGEERAKGNILERFSAQQFPDLHSELNLSSLELGDSALYFCASSVVLGGEAFFGQGTRLTVV.

The CDR3 spells CASTLGRRSYNEQFF. The CDR3, as DNA: TGTGCCAGTACCCTGGGGCGTCGCTCCTACAATGAGCAGTTCTTC. The rearrangement links TRBV19 to TRBJ2-1, with a weak D call TRBD1 (5 bases). Trimming shortened V by 7 bases and J by 0 bases, and 13 bases separated the two germline ends. There are 15 residues in the CDR3. Germline V gene sequence: CDR1 LNHDA, CDR2 SQIVND (reference sequence). The whole variable domain, remainder taken from reference TRBV19 and TRBJ2-1, is DGGITQSPKYLFRKEGQNVTLSCEQNLNHDAMYWYRQDPGQGLRLIYYSQIVNDFQKGDIAEGYSVSREKKESFPLTVTSAQKNPTAFYLCASTLGRRSYNEQFFGPGTRLTVL.

The gene calls are TRBV11-1 and TRBJ1-3; D is uncertain. The V and J ends lost 5 bases and 0 bases respectively, with 8 bases between them. This CDR3 region has 14 residues. The germline V gene encodes CDR1 SGHAT and CDR2 FQDESV (reference sequence). CDR3 amino acids: CASSQDFSGNTIYF. DNA of the CDR3: TGTGCCAGCAGCCAGGACTTCTCTGGAAACACCATATATTTT.

This rearrangement joins TRBV30 to TRBJ1-1; D is uncertain. CDR3 length: 14 amino acids. Trimming took off 0 bases at V and 4 bases at J, with 12 bases between the two ends. Germline CDR1 reads GTSNPN; CDR2 reads SVGIG (reference sequence). CDR3 region: CAWSVRLAGTEAFF. In nucleotides, the CDR3 is TGTGCCTGGAGTGTACGGTTAGCTGGCACTGAAGCTTTCTTT. The full variable domain, in which reference TRBV30 and TRBJ1-1 provide the parts outside the CDR3, is SQTIHQWPATLVQPVGSPLSLECTVEGTSNPNLYWYRQAAGRGLQLLFYSVGIGQISSEVPQNLSASRPQDRQFILSSKKLLLSDSGFYLCAWSVRLAGTEAFFGQGTRLTVV.

This sequence joins TRBV5-4 and TRBJ1-2; tentatively, D is TRBD1 (5 bases). Between the trimmed V and J ends, which lost 0 bases and 8 bases, there was a span of 14 bases. Germline assignment: CDR1 SGHNT and CDR2 YYREEE (reference sequence). The CDR3 is 14 amino acids. The CDR3 protein is CASSLVFRDEGYTF. Here the CDR3 DNA reads TGTGCCAGCAGCTTGGTTTTCAGGGATGAAGGCTACACCTTC.

This chain uses TRBV5-5 with TRBJ1-5; D is perhaps TRBD1 (6 bases). The V gene's germline CDR1 is SGHKS and CDR2 YYEKEE (reference sequence). The V gene lost 5 bases and the J gene lost 6 bases, with 18 bases spanning the gap. This CDR3 is 15 amino acids long. As DNA, the CDR3 is TGTGCCAGCAGTTTAGTACAGGGTGTAGGTCAGCCCCAGCATTTT. Translated, it gives CASSLVQGVGQPQHF.

This clone appeared a few times. This chain joins TRBV27 and TRBJ2-7; TRBD1 matches at 8 bases. The CDR3 loop spans 14 amino acids. The germline gives CDR1 MNHEY, CDR2 SMNVEV (reference sequence). The V gene end was trimmed by 6 bases and the J gene end by 0 bases; junction bases not matched to a gene: 4. The CDR3 reads CASRDRVSSYEQYF. CDR3 in DNA: TGTGCCAGCAGGGACAGGGTAAGCTCCTACGAGCAGTACTTC.

Here the CDR3 reads CASSPRLAGVGNEQFF. For the CDR3, the DNA is TGTGCCAGCAGCCCCAGACTAGCGGGAGTCGGCAATGAGCAGTTCTTC. The J gene is TRBJ2-1, the V gene TRBV7-9; 12 bases are shared with TRBD2. The length of the CDR3 is 16 residues. Germline CDR1 SEHNR, CDR2 FQNEAQ (reference sequence). V gave up 5 bases and J gave up 6 bases; unmatched junction bases: 8.

This chain uses TRBV5-4 with TRBJ1-2, with 7 nucleotides matching TRBD1. From germline, CDR1 is SGHNT and CDR2 YYREEE (reference sequence). V dropped 5 bases and J dropped 3; count of bases not matched to a gene: 7. The length of the CDR3 is 14 residues. The CDR3 region is CASRRTGVDYGYTF. For the CDR3, the DNA is TGTGCCAGCAGGCGTACAGGGGTGGACTATGGCTACACCTTC.

J is TRBJ2-2 and V is TRBV18; no reliable D call. The ends were cut back, 2 bases at V and 0 bases at J, with 10 bases in the middle. Germline V lookup: CDR1 KGHSH, CDR2 LQKENI. The CDR3 runs to 16 residues. The CDR3 bases are TGTGCCAGCTCACCAAGCCGGAGCGCGAACACCGGGGAGCTGTTTTTT. Its translation is CASSPSRSANTGELFF.

The CDR3 is CATSRGGTGYEQYF. CDR3 in DNA: TGTGCCACCAGCAGAGGGGGGACAGGCTACGAGCAGTACTTC. The chain recombines TRBV15 with TRBJ2-7; TRBD1 matches at 8 bases. V trimming: 1 base; J trimming: 3 bases; junction bases outside the gene matches: 2. This CDR3 spans 14 amino acids. The germline gives CDR1 LNHNV, CDR2 YYDKDF (reference sequence).

The chain recombines TRBV4-1 with TRBJ1-3, with D unclear. CDR1 and CDR2 from the germline V gene are MGHRA and YSYEKL. The V gene lost 4 bases and the J gene lost 0 bases, with 25 bases spanning the gap. The CDR3 spans 20 residues. The CDR3 reads CASSPRESLGPGSSGNTIYF. DNA for the CDR3: TGCGCCAGCAGCCCCCGAGAGAGCCTGGGCCCGGGGAGCTCTGGAAACACCATATATTTT.

This clone has just one count. The CDR3: CASSFFGATTYDEQYF. CDR3 in DNA: TGTGCCAGCAGCTTCTTTGGGGCCACCACCTACGACGAGCAGTACTTC. The rearrangement uses TRBV7-2 and TRBJ2-7; D possibly corresponds to TRBD1 (5 bases). The CDR3 length is 16 residues. Deletions cut 3 bases from V and 5 bases from J, with 20 bases between. Germline CDR1 reads SGHTA; CDR2 reads FQGNSA.

The chain couples TRBV5-1 to TRBJ2-1, with 11 bases aligning to TRBD2. CDR1 SGHRS and CDR2 YFSETQ come from the germline V gene. The V gene end was trimmed by 0 bases and the J gene end by 7 bases; junction bases not matched to a gene: 6. The CDR3 contains 16 residues. CDR3 nucleotides: TGCGCCAGCAGCTTGGGCCCTAGCGGGGGGCCTAATGAGCAGTTCTTC. This translates into CASSLGPSGGPNEQFF.

This clone was detected only a few times. V usage is TRBV10-2 and J usage is TRBJ2-1, with a tentative D call TRBD2 (5 bases). This CDR3 comprises 15 residues. Germline values: CDR1 WSHSY, CDR2 SAAADI. Trimming left V 3 bases short and J 8 bases short, with 17 bases between. DNA of the CDR3: TGCGCCAGCAGTGATCGAGGGAGAGGTAAGGATGAGCAGTTCTTC. It codes for CASSDRGRGKDEQFF.

The V and J genes are TRBV29-1 and TRBJ1-2; TRBD1 agrees at 8 bases. The CDR3 runs 15 residues. In germline, CDR1 is SQVTM, CDR2 ANQGSEA. The V segment lost 3 bases and the J segment 6 bases; nucleotides outside the gene matches: 12. The CDR3 DNA reads as TGCAGCGTTGATAGGGCAGGACAGGGAGGGGATGGCTACACCTTC. This encodes CSVDRAGQGGDGYTF.

The chain's CDR3 is CASSSPTSGSHEQYF. The CDR3 nucleotides read TGCGCCAGCAGCTCACCTACTAGCGGGAGTCACGAGCAGTACTTC. This rearrangement joins TRBV5-1 to TRBJ2-7, with TRBD2 matching 11 bases. This CDR3 has 15 amino acids. Germline CDR1 SGHRS, CDR2 YFSETQ. The ends lost 3 bases at V and 5 bases at J; junction bases unmatched: 7.

The chain is built from TRBV13 and TRBJ2-3; D remains unclear. CDR1 PRHDT and CDR2 FYEKMQ come from the germline V gene (reference sequence). V was clipped by 0 bases and J by 6 bases, with 10 bases between them. This CDR3 comprises 14 residues. The CDR3 here is CASSLGNRVDTQYF. The CDR3 DNA sequence: TGTGCCAGCAGCTTAGGCAACCGGGTGGATACGCAGTATTTT.

This chain links TRBV9 with TRBJ1-2; 8 bases are shared with TRBD1. The junction had 8 bases not matched to a gene; V was cut back by 4 bases and J by 6 bases. CDR3 length: 14 residues. Germline V gives CDR1 SGDLS, CDR2 YYNGEE. CDR3 loop: CASSQWTGRDGYTF. The CDR3 DNA follows: TGTGCCAGCAGCCAATGGACAGGGCGGGATGGCTACACCTTC.